These T cell receptor beta chains were read from a single sample in a study of T-cell reconstitution after alpha-beta-depleted transplantation in children. From the PCR reads, TCRdb called clonotypes with MiXCR, one entry per CDR3 protein. The sample holds just over 200,000 distinct CDR3 sequences, approximately 8% seen once. The sequenced sample was PBMCs, mostly from graft donor cells, obtained 360 days after TCRalphabeta/CD19-depleted stem cell transplant. The receptors stem from a male patient aged 2 to 9 who had a stem cell transplant for acute myeloid leukemia, so the T cells may come from the graft donor. Each CDR3 is given with its conserved first and last residue. Each record gives: D gene, clone size, V gene, J gene, CDR3 DNA, CDR3 protein. The D gene is left open where the match is weak. Not all rows give a size; the values are once, few, many and, for expanded clones, a class.

>NA|NA|TRBV5-1|TRBJ1-1
TGCGCCAGCAGCTCGGACCGGTCGACTGAAGCTTTCTTT
CASSSDRSTEAFF
>NA|NA|TRBV29-1|TRBJ2-5
TGCAGCGTTGAGGATCGGTACGAGACCCAGTACTTC
CSVEDRYETQYF
>TRBD1|many|TRBV27|TRBJ1-1
TGTGCCAGCAGTTTATCTTCGACAGGGGGCACTGAAGCTTTCTTT
CASSLSSTGGTEAFF
>TRBD1|many|TRBV20-1|TRBJ2-5
TGCAGTGCAAAACAGGGGGGCGAAGAGACCCAGTACTTC
CSAKQGGEETQYF
>NA|few|TRBV6-5|TRBJ1-1
TGTGCCAGCAGTTACTCGAGGGTAGGCACTGAAGCTTTCTTT
CASSYSRVGTEAFF
>NA|NA|TRBV4-1|TRBJ1-6
TGCGCCAGCAGCCAAGAAGGAATAAGTAATTCACCCCTCCACTTT
CASSQEGISNSPLHF
>TRBD1|many|TRBV28|TRBJ1-2
TGTGCCAGCAGGGGGCAGGGGGTCACTTATGGCTACACCTTC
CASRGQGVTYGYTF
>NA|many|TRBV12-3/TRBV12-4|TRBJ2-2
TGTGCCAGCGGTTGGGGTGAGGGAATCGCCGGGGAGCTGTTTTTT
CASGWGEGIAGELFF
>TRBD1|many|TRBV12-3/TRBV12-4|TRBJ1-1
TGTGCCAGCAGTTTTCAGGGGGCGGTCACTGAAGCTTTCTTT
CASSFQGAVTEAFF
>NA|few|TRBV12-3/TRBV12-4|TRBJ1-4
TGTGCCAGCAGCCAAGTAGTTGGAGGAGAAAAACTGTTTTTT
CASSQVVGGEKLFF
>NA|NA|TRBV20-1|TRBJ2-2
TGCAGTGCTAGACGGGGTTTACGGGGCGGGGAGCTGTTTTTT
CSARRGLRGGELFF
>NA|many|TRBV6-5|TRBJ1-2
TGTGCCAGCAGTTACGGGGAGTCGATAAACTATGGCTACACCTTC
CASSYGESINYGYTF
>NA|NA|TRBV30|TRBJ2-3
TGTGCCTGGAGTGTGAGTGGGGGTCCGCAGTATTTT
CAWSVSGGPQYF
>NA|once|TRBV24-1|TRBJ2-2
TGTGCCACCAGTGATGGGGACACCGGGGAGCTGTTTTTT
CATSDGDTGELFF
>TRBD2|few|TRBV5-1|TRBJ2-1
TGCGCCAGCAGCCCAGCGGGAGGGTACAATGAGCAGTTCTTC
CASSPAGGYNEQFF
>NA|few|TRBV12-3/TRBV12-4|TRBJ1-3
TGTGCCAGCAGCCGCCTCGGGGTGTTTGGAAACACCATATATTTT
CASSRLGVFGNTIYF
>TRBD2|NA|TRBV12-3/TRBV12-4|TRBJ2-5
TGTGCCAGCAGTTTGGGGGAGGGGGAGACCCAGTACTTC
CASSLGEGETQYF
>NA|many|TRBV7-9|TRBJ2-3
TGTGCCAGCAGCTTAGGGCCAGGGAGCACAGATACGCAGTATTTT
CASSLGPGSTDTQYF
>TRBD1|few|TRBV13|TRBJ2-3
TGTGCCAGCAGCTTTGGGGCAGGGGGCACGGATACGCAGTATTTT
CASSFGAGGTDTQYF
>NA|NA|TRBV4-2|TRBJ1-5
TGTGCCAGCAGCCCGGTGGGGAGACAGCCCCAGCATTTT
CASSPVGRQPQHF
>TRBD1|few|TRBV7-2|TRBJ2-7
TGTGCCAGCAGCTTAGCGTTGGGGACAGGCTCCTACGAGCAGTACTTC
CASSLALGTGSYEQYF
>NA|few|TRBV12-3/TRBV12-4|TRBJ2-5
TGTGCCAGCAGTTTGTACCTCCACAGGGCGGGTGAGACCCAGTACTTC
CASSLYLHRAGETQYF
>NA|NA|TRBV6-5|TRBJ2-5
TGTGCCAGCAGTTACCGGGGTAGAGGTCAAGAGACCCAGTACTTC
CASSYRGRGQETQYF
>TRBD1|NA|TRBV20-1|TRBJ1-1
TGCAGTGTCTTGGACAGGCGGATTGAAGCTTTCTTT
CSVLDRRIEAFF
>NA|NA|TRBV11-2|TRBJ2-7
TGTGCCAGCAGCTTGGTAAGGGAAGAGCAGTACTTC
CASSLVREEQYF
>TRBD2|many|TRBV27|TRBJ2-5
TGTGCCAGCAGTTTAGCGGGAGGAAAGACCCAGTACTTC
CASSLAGGKTQYF
>TRBD2|few|TRBV27|TRBJ2-7
TGTGCCAGCCACGAAGTCGGACTAGCGGGAGTATACGAGCAGTACTTC
CASHEVGLAGVYEQYF
>NA|few|TRBV4-1|TRBJ1-4
TGCGCCAGCAGCCAAGGCAGGGTGTCCGATTATGAAAAACTGTTTTTT
CASSQGRVSDYEKLFF
>TRBD1|NA|TRBV29-1|TRBJ2-7
TGCAGCGCAATCAACGTTCGGGACAGACTGTACTACGAGCAGTACTTC
CSAINVRDRLYYEQYF
>TRBD1|many|TRBV11-1|TRBJ2-1
TGTGCCAGCAGCTTAGCGTGGGACAGGGTTTTAAGCTCCTACAATGAGCAGTTCTTC
CASSLAWDRVLSSYNEQFF
>TRBD2|NA|TRBV7-3|TRBJ2-3
TGTGCCAGCAGCTCCGCTAGCGGGCCGGGCACAGATACGCAGTATTTT
CASSSASGPGTDTQYF
>NA|NA|TRBV19|TRBJ2-5
TGTGCCAGTAGTACGCCAAATGGGGAGACCCAGTACTTC
CASSTPNGETQYF
>TRBD1|few|TRBV2|TRBJ2-3
TGTGCCAGCAAAGGGGGCAGGGCGACAGATACGCAGTATTTT
CASKGGRATDTQYF
>TRBD1|few|TRBV5-1|TRBJ1-6
TGCGCCAGCAGCTACCTTGGGACAGCACCCCTCCACTTT
CASSYLGTAPLHF
>TRBD2|NA|TRBV20-1|TRBJ2-3
TGCAGTGCTAGAGTTTATAGCGGGGGGGCCCTAGATACGCAGTATTTT
CSARVYSGGALDTQYF
>TRBD1|few|TRBV12-3/TRBV12-4|TRBJ2-5
TGTGCCAGCAGTTCGGACAGGGATGAGACCCAGTACTTC
CASSSDRDETQYF
>TRBD1|many|TRBV27|TRBJ2-3
TGTGCCAGCACCGAGGGACAGGACACAGATACGCAGTATTTT
CASTEGQDTDTQYF
>NA|NA|TRBV12-3/TRBV12-4|TRBJ1-6
TGTGCCAGCAGTTTACCCCACGGGGCTTCTAATTCACCCCTCCACTTT
CASSLPHGASNSPLHF
>NA|many|TRBV2|TRBJ2-3
TGTGCCAGCGGCCCCATTCTCCTCACAGATACGCAGTATTTT
CASGPILLTDTQYF
>NA|many|TRBV5-1|TRBJ2-1
TGCGCCAGCAGCCTGGGACCCAGGTACAATGAGCAGTTCTTC
CASSLGPRYNEQFF
>NA|many|TRBV6-1|TRBJ2-3
TGTGCCGCCTCCAACGTTGGGGCAGATACGCAGTATTTT
CAASNVGADTQYF
>NA|NA|TRBV12-3/TRBV12-4|TRBJ1-1
TGTGCCAGCAGTTTCGCTTCTGACACTGAAGCTTTCTTT
CASSFASDTEAFF
>TRBD2|few|TRBV4-2|TRBJ2-5
TGTGCCAGCAGCCTTTGGACTAGCGGGGGGCTTCAAGAGACCCAGTACTTC
CASSLWTSGGLQETQYF
>TRBD1|few|TRBV12-3/TRBV12-4|TRBJ1-1
TGTGCCAGCAGTGATTCATCAGGGGGGAACACTGAAGCTTTCTTT
CASSDSSGGNTEAFF